This TCR beta chain was sequenced during a study of CD8 T cells in Susac syndrome. Study-wide findings and caveats: Clonal CD8+ expansion in Susac was highest in TEMRA cells and active patients.

Random hexamers were used to reverse transcribe an amount of about 0.45 to 1 ug RNA. TCRdb re-called the immunoSEQ multiplex PCR reads with MiXCR, one entry per CDR3 protein. Counted here are roughly 110,000 distinct CDR3 sequences, roughly 95% occurring once; the ten biggest clones make up approximately 0.41%. Trimming removed 6 bases at V and 2 bases at J, with 17 bases between. Germline V gives CDR1 MNHEY, CDR2 SVGEGT. The CDR3 runs to 16 residues. This clonotype was picked up one time. Its matching antigen is unknown. V usage is TRBV6-2 or TRBV6-3 and J usage is TRBJ2-1, with D perhaps matching TRBD2 (6 bases). The receptor comes from a human donor with Susac syndrome. Sequences were obtained from CD8+ T cells from PBMCs. This chain's CDR3 is CASSSLLASPYNEQFF. The CDR3 region has the DNA TGTGCCAGCAGCTCCCTCCTAGCGTCCCCCTACAATGAGCAGTTCTTC.